This T cell receptor beta chain comes out of a study of blood T cells in healthy people across ages. Notes on the study in general: In these data, TCR beta diversity tracked strongly with naive T cell percentage. Long-lived donors carried more naive CD4+ cells and greater diversity than aged donors. Per million T cells, the diversity of TCR beta decreased roughly linearly as age advanced.

The sample holds many counts of this clonotype. Its specificity is unknown. A second 7 to 11 cycle PCR used barcoded and J-beta primers. MiXCR, applied by TCRdb to the 5' RACE reads, yields one record per CDR3 protein. The sample lists fewer than 800,000 distinct CDR3 sequences; about 34% were seen once. Donation came from healthy Caucasian individuals in Russia who were aged about 6 to 95. Source material: blood. This receptor was obtained from a woman aged 80 or over in good health.

This chain's CDR3 is CASSPTLRKNIQYF. The CDR3 coding sequence is TGTGCCAGCAGCCCCACTCTCCGAAAAAACATTCAGTACTTC. The rearrangement links TRBV9 to TRBJ2-4; D gene ambiguous. The length of the CDR3 is 14 residues. V shed 4 bases and J shed 4 bases, with 12 bases lying between them. Looked up from germline, CDR1 is SGDLS and CDR2 is YYNGEE.